The clone carrying this TCR beta chain has just a few counts. Antigen specificity is unknown. This sample stems from a study of cytomegalovirus exposure and HLA in healthy donors. Study findings and constraints: One variant, a missense change in DCLRE1C, was linked in a later analysis to TCR beta V- and J-gene trimming. A prior analysis recorded that most TCR beta V segments were productive about 87% or about 30% of the time. A cluster of highly shared sequence variants was likely a sequencing artifact. No immune exposure information besides CMV serostatus was available.

Both 60 Vbeta primers and 13 Jbeta primers went into the PCR. The table came from immunoSEQ multiplex PCR; TCRdb's copy has only in-frame clones and leaves some out. The sample lists 65,000 or so clones, around 77% occurring once. Germline assignment: CDR1 MDHEN and CDR2 SYDVKM. Trimming took off 3 bases at V and 5 bases at J, with 11 bases between the two ends. The CDR3 sequence is 14 residues long. Material: PBMCs. The receptor comes from a woman aged 40 to 50 in good health and CMV-seropositive. V usage is TRBV28 and J usage is TRBJ2-1, with D perhaps matching TRBD2 (6 bases). CDR3 nucleotide sequence: TGTGCCAGCAGTTTCGGGGGTTGGAACAATGAGCAGTTCTTC. Translated: CASSFGGWNNEQFF.